This T cell receptor beta chain was identified in a study of T cell repertoires in cytomegalovirus infection. V lost 5 bases to trimming and J lost 4 bases; unmatched junction nucleotides: 9. This CDR3 is built from 16 residues. The germline CDR1 and CDR2 sequences are SGHTA and FQGNSA. Via MiXCR, TCRdb re-called the reads, giving one row per CDR3 protein. This repertoire shows about 190,000 distinct CDR3 sequences, more than 9% found once; its top ten account for roughly 5.1%. Overall study results and limits: HLA-C-restricted CMV-specific TCR beta clonotypes prevailed in the ex vivo response.

A remark on this clonotype: Antigen: not known.

The sample taken for sequencing was PBMCs. This TCR was sampled from a human donor in good health (CMV status not recorded). Some clones in this sample may be carry-over from other donors' samples. The rearrangement links TRBV7-2 to TRBJ1-5, with TRBD1 identical over 9 bases. The CDR3 region is CASSLVTGGRNQPQHF. DNA for the CDR3: TGTGCCAGCAGCCTTGTGACAGGGGGTAGGAATCAGCCCCAGCATTTT.